A selection of T cell receptor beta chains follows, all from one sample in a study of T-cell reconstitution after alpha-beta-depleted transplantation in children. TCRdb ran MiXCR on the PCR reads and lists one entry per CDR3 protein. The sample has hundreds of thousands of distinct CDR3 sequences; 15% to 20% are singletons. The sample consisted of PBMCs from the stem cell graft donor, taken from the stem cell graft. All receptors derive from a human donor who donated a stem cell graft to a child with acute myeloid leukemia. CDR3s include the opening cysteine and the closing phenylalanine or tryptophan. Each record gives: CDR3 DNA, CDR3 protein, clone size, J gene, D gene, V gene. D genes are given only for firm matches. Size values are once, few and many counts, or a class for expanded clones, and some rows have none.

TGCAGTGCCCGCGACGCTCGGACAGGCGGATACGAGCAGTACTTC,CSARDARTGGYEQYF,few,TRBJ2-7,TRBD1,TRBV20-1
TGTGCCAGCAGCTTAGACAGGGCCGGGTTTGGCTACACCTTC,CASSLDRAGFGYTF,few,TRBJ1-2,NA,TRBV7-9
TGCAGTGCTAAAGGACAGGCGGAATTTTATGGCTACACCTTC,CSAKGQAEFYGYTF,many,TRBJ1-2,TRBD1,TRBV20-1
TGTGCCAGCAGCCCGGGGCTTAATGAGCAGTTCTTC,CASSPGLNEQFF,many,TRBJ2-1,NA,TRBV7-2
TGCAGTGCTGGGGGTGTTTCTTCCTACAATGAGCAGTTCTTC,CSAGGVSSYNEQFF,many,TRBJ2-1,NA,TRBV20-1
TGTGCCACCAGCAGAGATTTTGTTCTCACTGGAGATACGCAGTATTTT,CATSRDFVLTGDTQYF,many,TRBJ2-3,NA,TRBV15
TGTGCCAGCAGCTTTCGACACGCCTACGAGCAGTACTTC,CASSFRHAYEQYF,once,TRBJ2-7,NA,TRBV7-8
TGTGCCACCAGCAGAGATCGGTGGGGAACACCCTCCTACGAGCAGTACTTC,CATSRDRWGTPSYEQYF,few,TRBJ2-7,NA,TRBV15
TGTGCCAGCACCGGGGGTCGGAACACCGGGGAGCTGTTTTTT,CASTGGRNTGELFF,NA,TRBJ2-2,NA,TRBV2
TGCAGTGCTATCCCCTGGGGGCGTCAGCTGAGGAGCTCCTACAATGAGCAGTTCTTC,CSAIPWGRQLRSSYNEQFF,many,TRBJ2-1,NA,TRBV20-1
TGTGCCAGCAAACGTCTGGGGCAGGGGAACACCGGGGAGCTGTTTTTT,CASKRLGQGNTGELFF,few,TRBJ2-2,NA,TRBV12-3/TRBV12-4
TGCAGGCCCCCAGACACTGAAGCTTTCTTT,CRPPDTEAFF,many,TRBJ1-1,NA,TRBV20-1
TGCAGTGCTAGTCTTTTGGGGGGAAACACCATATATTTT,CSASLLGGNTIYF,few,TRBJ1-3,NA,TRBV20-1
TGTGCCAGCTCACCACGCCAGCGGGGCCCTAATGAAAAACTGTTTTTT,CASSPRQRGPNEKLFF,few,TRBJ1-4,NA,TRBV18
TGTGCCAGCAACCCGTCCACTGGGGGGTTGTACAATGAGCAGTTCTTC,CASNPSTGGLYNEQFF,NA,TRBJ2-1,NA,TRBV6-1
TGTGCCGAAATAGGAAAGCTAGGGGGGCGAGAGACCCAGTACTTC,CAEIGKLGGRETQYF,NA,TRBJ2-5,NA,TRBV5-5
TGTGCCAGCAGGTCGGGGGGGATCCAAGAGACCCAGTACTTC,CASRSGGIQETQYF,few,TRBJ2-5,TRBD2,TRBV7-9
TGTGCCAGCAGCGGGACAGGGATTGCGTCTTTCTTT,CASSGTGIASFF,NA,TRBJ1-1,TRBD1,TRBV14
TGCGCCAGCAGCTTGTCCGGAGGGACAGGGGAAGCCGGGGAGCTGTTTTTT,CASSLSGGTGEAGELFF,NA,TRBJ2-2,TRBD1,TRBV5-1
TGCAGTGCTAGCCAGGGGTCGGGCTACAATGAGCAGTTCTTC,CSASQGSGYNEQFF,many,TRBJ2-1,NA,TRBV20-1
TGTGCCAGCAGCTTGGACAGGGTAACCGGGGAGCTGTTTTTT,CASSLDRVTGELFF,NA,TRBJ2-2,TRBD1,TRBV11-3
TGTGCCAGCAGCCACGGGGACAGCTCCGGTGGCTACACCTTC,CASSHGDSSGGYTF,NA,TRBJ1-2,TRBD1,TRBV12-3/TRBV12-4
TGTGCCAGCAGGACCCGCCTTGCAACTAATGAAAAACTGTTTTTT,CASRTRLATNEKLFF,many,TRBJ1-4,NA,TRBV5-5
TGTGCCAGTAGTATGGCTTTGAGTGAAGCTTTCTTT,CASSMALSEAFF,many,TRBJ1-1,NA,TRBV19
TGCAGTGCTAGAGATTCCTCTTCACCTGGGAACACTGAAGCTTTCTTT,CSARDSSSPGNTEAFF,once,TRBJ1-1,NA,TRBV20-1
TGTGCCAGCAGAGCCACAGATACGCAGTATTTT,CASRATDTQYF,many,TRBJ2-3,NA,TRBV7-2
TGTGCCAGCAGCCAAGAGGTGGCCGCCCTCTACGAGCAGTACTTC,CASSQEVAALYEQYF,NA,TRBJ2-7,NA,TRBV4-2
TGTGCCAGCAGTCGAGACGGAAACAATCAGCCCCAGCATTTT,CASSRDGNNQPQHF,few,TRBJ1-5,NA,TRBV7-6
TGTGCCAGCAGCGACTTGGGGCGGAGAGAGACCCAGTACTTC,CASSDLGRRETQYF,few,TRBJ2-5,NA,TRBV7-2
TGTGCCACCAGTGAAACGAAGACAGGGTGGGGAGATACGCAGTATTTT,CATSETKTGWGDTQYF,few,TRBJ2-3,TRBD1,TRBV24-1
TGCAGTGCTAGAGATCCCCATACCTACGAGCAGTACTTC,CSARDPHTYEQYF,NA,TRBJ2-7,NA,TRBV20-1
TGCGCCAGCAGCACCTCGACAGGCCCTCGGGAGACCCAGTACTTC,CASSTSTGPRETQYF,NA,TRBJ2-5,NA,TRBV5-1
TGTGCCAGCAGGGACAGGGGCCTCTACTCTGGAAACACCATATATTTT,CASRDRGLYSGNTIYF,NA,TRBJ1-3,TRBD1,TRBV6-5
TGCAGTGCTCCCCTGGGAGGCAATGAGCAGTTCTTC,CSAPLGGNEQFF,many,TRBJ2-1,NA,TRBV20-1
TGCAGCGTTCTTAGGGGTGGAAGCACCGGGGAGCTGTTTTTT,CSVLRGGSTGELFF,many,TRBJ2-2,NA,TRBV29-1
TGCAGTGCCCCGGGACAGAACCAAGAGACCCAGTACTTC,CSAPGQNQETQYF,many,TRBJ2-5,TRBD1,TRBV20-1
TGTGCCAGCAGTTTGCTGGGCCTAGACACCGGGGAGCTGTTTTTT,CASSLLGLDTGELFF,NA,TRBJ2-2,NA,TRBV12-3/TRBV12-4
TGTGCCAGCAGCTTCCGGACAGGGGTTCCGGGGGCCAACGTCCTGACTTTC,CASSFRTGVPGANVLTF,few,TRBJ2-6,TRBD1,TRBV5-6
TGTGCCAGCAGTTCCGACTTGATCTCCTACGAGCAGTACTTC,CASSSDLISYEQYF,NA,TRBJ2-7,NA,TRBV7-9
TGTGCCAGCAGTTTATATACGGGGACCCAGTACTTC,CASSLYTGTQYF,NA,TRBJ2-5,NA,TRBV12-3/TRBV12-4
TGTGCCAGAAGTCCTCAAGACACCCGCTATGGCTACACCTTC,CARSPQDTRYGYTF,NA,TRBJ1-2,NA,TRBV27
TGCGCCAGCAGCTTGGGGGAACTCCGGTACAATGAGCAGTTCTTC,CASSLGELRYNEQFF,NA,TRBJ2-1,NA,TRBV5-1